Listed below are T cell receptor beta chains from one sample, sequenced in a study of response to subunit inactivated influenza vaccine. TCRdb used MiXCR to reprocess the RT-PCR reads, holding one entry per CDR3 protein. The table records around 600,000 distinct CDR3 sequences, around 10% of them present only once. This sample also belongs to another study, concerning T cells expressing NK-cell markers.

The source was PBMCs from blood, collected on the day of vaccination. All receptors come from a man aged 45-60 years who received an inactivated influenza vaccine. The CDR3 runs from the conserved cysteine through the conserved F or W. D genes are given only for firm matches. Clone sizes are given selectively: once, few, many, or a class where the clone is expanded.

V: TRBV4-2
D: -
size: few
J: TRBJ1-2
DNA: TGTGCCAGCAGGAGGGACTATGGCTACACCTTC
CDR3: CASRRDYGYTF

V: TRBV12-5
D: -
size: -
J: TRBJ2-1
DNA: TGTGCTAGTGGTTGGTGGACAGAGCGGGACGGCTACAATGAGCAGTTCTTC
CDR3: CASGWWTERDGYNEQFF

V: TRBV5-1
D: -
size: few
J: TRBJ2-1
DNA: TGCGCCAGCAGCTCGCCCCCGGTGGGTGAGCAGTTCTTC
CDR3: CASSSPPVGEQFF

V: TRBV7-2
D: -
size: -
J: TRBJ2-3
DNA: TGTGCCAGCAGCCCATCCCCACGGGAGTATACGCAGTATTTT
CDR3: CASSPSPREYTQYF

V: TRBV7-2
D: -
size: -
J: TRBJ2-7
DNA: TGTGCCAGCAGCTTAGCGGCAGGGACGGGCCACTCCTACGAGCAGTACTTC
CDR3: CASSLAAGTGHSYEQYF

V: TRBV4-3
D: TRBD1
size: -
J: TRBJ2-7
DNA: TGCGCCAGCAGCCAAGACTGGACAGGGGGTAATGAGCAGTACTTC
CDR3: CASSQDWTGGNEQYF

V: TRBV20-1
D: -
size: -
J: TRBJ1-1
DNA: TGCAGTGCTATGGTCTACAGTGAAGCTTTCTTT
CDR3: CSAMVYSEAFF

V: TRBV3-1
D: TRBD2
size: many
J: TRBJ2-1
DNA: TGTGCCAGCAGCCAAGATGCTAGGTGGGGGACTAGCGGGGCCCCCTACAATGAGCAGTTCTTC
CDR3: CASSQDARWGTSGAPYNEQFF

V: TRBV12-5
D: -
size: -
J: TRBJ1-1
DNA: TGTGCTAGTGGTTCGGGACCCTGGGGACACACTGAAGCTTTCTTT
CDR3: CASGSGPWGHTEAFF

V: TRBV7-9
D: TRBD2
size: -
J: TRBJ2-5
DNA: TGTGCCAGCAGCTTAGGCGCAGCGGGATTTGCGGAGACCCAGTACTTC
CDR3: CASSLGAAGFAETQYF

V: TRBV2
D: -
size: -
J: TRBJ2-5
DNA: TGTGCCAGCAGTGGGGGGCAAGGAACTCAAGAGACCCAGTACTTC
CDR3: CASSGGQGTQETQYF

V: TRBV7-6
D: TRBD1
size: few
J: TRBJ2-5
DNA: TGTGCCAGCAGCTTAGGGACAGGGTGGCAAGAGACCCAGTACTTC
CDR3: CASSLGTGWQETQYF

V: TRBV5-6
D: -
size: few
J: TRBJ2-7
DNA: TGTGCCAGCAGCTTGGCCGGCATCCCTGAGCAGTACTTC
CDR3: CASSLAGIPEQYF

V: TRBV6-1
D: -
size: -
J: TRBJ2-7
DNA: TGTGCCAGCAGACCTACGCGGTTCGGATACGAGCAGTACTTC
CDR3: CASRPTRFGYEQYF

V: TRBV5-5
D: TRBD1
size: few
J: TRBJ2-7
DNA: TGTGCCAGCAGCAAGAGGACAGGGTTCTCCTACGAGCAGTACTTC
CDR3: CASSKRTGFSYEQYF

V: TRBV19
D: TRBD2
size: -
J: TRBJ2-1
DNA: TGTGCCAGTAGTATCCCCGAATTTATAGCGGGAGACTCCTACAATGAGCAGTTCTTC
CDR3: CASSIPEFIAGDSYNEQFF

V: TRBV10-3
D: -
size: once
J: TRBJ2-5
DNA: TGTGCCATCAGTGATAGGGCAGAGACCCAGTACTTC
CDR3: CAISDRAETQYF

V: TRBV27
D: TRBD2
size: few
J: TRBJ2-7
DNA: TGTGCCAGCCAGCGGGGCCGGGGGAGAGAGCAGTACTTC
CDR3: CASQRGRGREQYF

V: TRBV10-3
D: -
size: -
J: TRBJ1-6
DNA: TGTGCCATCAGTGTTGACAGTTCACCCCTCCACTTT
CDR3: CAISVDSSPLHF

V: TRBV28
D: TRBD2
size: -
J: TRBJ2-3
DNA: TGTGCCAGCAGCGAGATAGGACTAGCGGGGGGGTGGACAGATACGCAGTATTTT
CDR3: CASSEIGLAGGWTDTQYF

V: TRBV12-3/TRBV12-4
D: -
size: -
J: TRBJ1-4
DNA: TGTGCCAGCAGTCCCAACAGGGCGCTAGGTGAAAAACTGTTTTTT
CDR3: CASSPNRALGEKLFF

V: TRBV4-3
D: TRBD2
size: -
J: TRBJ2-7
DNA: TGCGCCAGCAGCCAAGGGATTCTAGCGGGAGTTGAGCAGTACTTC
CDR3: CASSQGILAGVEQYF

V: TRBV20-1
D: -
size: few
J: TRBJ2-3
DNA: TGCAGTGCTAGAGATATACAGGGCAACACGCAGTATTTT
CDR3: CSARDIQGNTQYF

V: TRBV29-1
D: -
size: many
J: TRBJ2-7
DNA: TGCAGCGTTGACTTATCCAGGGGCGAGCAGTACTTC
CDR3: CSVDLSRGEQYF

V: TRBV7-9
D: TRBD1
size: few
J: TRBJ2-1
DNA: TGTGCCAGCAGCTTTGACAGGGAATTTTACAATGAGCAGTTCTTC
CDR3: CASSFDREFYNEQFF

V: TRBV12-3/TRBV12-4
D: TRBD2
size: -
J: TRBJ2-7
DNA: TGTGCCAGCAGGAAGACTAGCGGGGGGGCTGCCTCGTACGAGCAGTACTTC
CDR3: CASRKTSGGAASYEQYF

V: TRBV6-1
D: -
size: -
J: TRBJ2-7
DNA: TGTGCCAGCAGTGATCCCCGGGACACTGGTTTGGAGCAGTACTTC
CDR3: CASSDPRDTGLEQYF

V: TRBV28
D: TRBD1
size: -
J: TRBJ2-7
DNA: TGTGCCAGCAGTCCTACCCGGACAGGGGTGTTCGAGCAGTACTTC
CDR3: CASSPTRTGVFEQYF

V: TRBV5-1
D: -
size: many
J: TRBJ2-2
DNA: TGCGCCAGCAGCCAAAACCAACCCGGCACCGGGGAGCTGTTTTTT
CDR3: CASSQNQPGTGELFF

V: TRBV2
D: TRBD2
size: -
J: TRBJ2-1
DNA: TGTGCCAGCAGTTCCCTTGGGACTAGCGGGAGAGGTTATGAGCAGTTCTTC
CDR3: CASSSLGTSGRGYEQFF

V: TRBV6-2/TRBV6-3
D: -
size: few
J: TRBJ2-5
DNA: TGTGCCAGCAGCCTGTCCCCAAGTGGGACCCAGTACTTC
CDR3: CASSLSPSGTQYF

V: TRBV18
D: TRBD1
size: few
J: TRBJ1-2
DNA: TGTGCCAGCTCAACCGTGGACAGGGCTGATGGCTACACCTTC
CDR3: CASSTVDRADGYTF

V: TRBV11-2
D: -
size: few
J: TRBJ2-7
DNA: TGTGCCAGCAGCGAAAGAGCCGGGGGCCTCCACGAGCAGTACTTC
CDR3: CASSERAGGLHEQYF

V: TRBV7-9
D: -
size: -
J: TRBJ2-7
DNA: TGTGCCAGCAGCAGGACCCCCTACGAGCAGGACTTC
CDR3: CASSRTPYEQDF

V: TRBV5-1
D: -
size: many
J: TRBJ1-2
DNA: TGCGCCAGCAGCCTCGAGGGACATAAGGCTTCCTACACCTTC
CDR3: CASSLEGHKASYTF

V: TRBV6-1
D: TRBD1
size: -
J: TRBJ2-7
DNA: TGTGCCAGCAGTGGACAGGGTTTTTTCTACGAGCAGTACTTC
CDR3: CASSGQGFFYEQYF

V: TRBV5-1
D: -
size: -
J: TRBJ2-4
DNA: TGCGCCAGCAGCTTGGGACAGGTACAAAACATTCAGTACTTC
CDR3: CASSLGQVQNIQYF

V: TRBV24-1
D: TRBD2
size: few
J: TRBJ2-7
DNA: TGTGCCACCAGTGACGGAGGGACTAGCGGCGAGCAGTACTTC
CDR3: CATSDGGTSGEQYF

V: TRBV24-1
D: TRBD2
size: many
J: TRBJ2-3
DNA: TGTGCCACCAGTGATTTTGGAGCGGGAGGGAGCACAGATACGCAGTATTTT
CDR3: CATSDFGAGGSTDTQYF

V: TRBV12-3/TRBV12-4
D: TRBD1
size: many
J: TRBJ2-3
DNA: TGTGCCAGCAGTTTAGTAGGGGGCGCAGATACGCAGTATTTT
CDR3: CASSLVGGADTQYF

V: TRBV25-1
D: -
size: few
J: TRBJ2-7
DNA: TGTGCCAGCAGTGACTTCCTCGAGCAGTACTTC
CDR3: CASSDFLEQYF

V: TRBV3-1
D: -
size: few
J: TRBJ1-2
DNA: TGTGCCAGCAGCCTCGACAGTCTGCGCTACACCTTC
CDR3: CASSLDSLRYTF

V: TRBV7-6
D: -
size: -
J: TRBJ2-7
DNA: TGTGCCAGCAGCTTAGAGGTTCGGAGGGGCGAGCAGTACTTC
CDR3: CASSLEVRRGEQYF

V: TRBV2
D: -
size: -
J: TRBJ1-2
DNA: TGTGCCAGCAGCACCTTACTCCAGGGCTATGGCTACACCTTC
CDR3: CASSTLLQGYGYTF

V: TRBV29-1
D: TRBD1
size: few
J: TRBJ2-3
DNA: TGCAGCGCCGTGACAGGGCTGGGCACAGATACGCAGTATTTT
CDR3: CSAVTGLGTDTQYF

V: TRBV12-3/TRBV12-4
D: -
size: -
J: TRBJ2-5
DNA: TGTGCCAGCACCTCTATGCCAGGGGAGACCCAGTACTTC
CDR3: CASTSMPGETQYF

V: TRBV11-2
D: TRBD2
size: many
J: TRBJ2-1
DNA: TGTGCCAGCAGCTCCGGGGGGGTCAATGAGCAGTTCTTC
CDR3: CASSSGGVNEQFF

V: TRBV12-3/TRBV12-4
D: -
size: -
J: TRBJ1-6
DNA: TGTGCCAGCAGTCTGCCGGGGTTTGATTCACCCCTCCACTTT
CDR3: CASSLPGFDSPLHF

V: TRBV7-9
D: -
size: -
J: TRBJ2-7
DNA: TGTGCCAGCAGCCCCGCCGGGACAAACTACGAGCAGTACTTC
CDR3: CASSPAGTNYEQYF

V: TRBV29-1
D: -
size: few
J: TRBJ1-1
DNA: TGCAGCGTTTCGCCGGGTTCAGGGCACACTGAAGCTTTCTTT
CDR3: CSVSPGSGHTEAFF

V: TRBV7-9
D: -
size: -
J: TRBJ1-1
DNA: TGTGCCAGCAGCTTAATGGCAGGGTTGATGAACACTGAAGCTTTCTTT
CDR3: CASSLMAGLMNTEAFF

V: TRBV29-1
D: -
size: few
J: TRBJ2-2
DNA: TGCAGCGTTGGGCAGGGTTTGAACACCGGGGAGCTGTTTTTT
CDR3: CSVGQGLNTGELFF

V: TRBV24-1
D: TRBD2
size: many
J: TRBJ2-2
DNA: TGTGCCACCAGTCTTAGCGGGGGTAACACCGGGGAGCTGTTTTTT
CDR3: CATSLSGGNTGELFF

V: TRBV6-5
D: -
size: -
J: TRBJ1-5
DNA: TGTGCCAGCAGTTCGTCCAGGGATCAGCCCCAGCATTTT
CDR3: CASSSSRDQPQHF

V: TRBV15
D: -
size: -
J: TRBJ2-1
DNA: TGTGCCACCAGCGCCACCATGATCCATGAGCAGTTCTTC
CDR3: CATSATMIHEQFF

V: TRBV4-1
D: -
size: few
J: TRBJ2-3
DNA: TGCGCCAGCAGCCAAGTGGAGTACACAGATACGCAGTATTTT
CDR3: CASSQVEYTDTQYF

V: TRBV12-3/TRBV12-4
D: -
size: -
J: TRBJ1-6
DNA: TGTGCCAGCAGTTTAGCGGGGGGCTCGGCACCCCTCCACTTT
CDR3: CASSLAGGSAPLHF